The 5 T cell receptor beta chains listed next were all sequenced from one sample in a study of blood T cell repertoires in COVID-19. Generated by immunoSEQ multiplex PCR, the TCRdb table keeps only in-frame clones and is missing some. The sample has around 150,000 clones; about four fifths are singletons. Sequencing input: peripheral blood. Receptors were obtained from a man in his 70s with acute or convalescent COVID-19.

CDR3 DNA: TGTGCCAGCAGCTGGGGCTATAGCGGGGGGGGCACAGATACGCAGTATTTT. Translation: CASSWGYSGGGTDTQYF. This chain joins TRBV7-9 and TRBJ2-3; 11 bases match TRBD2. CDR1 and CDR2 from the germline V gene are SEHNR and FQNEAQ (reference sequence). J was trimmed by 1 base and V by 4 bases; bases with no gene match: 7. The length of the CDR3 is 17 residues.

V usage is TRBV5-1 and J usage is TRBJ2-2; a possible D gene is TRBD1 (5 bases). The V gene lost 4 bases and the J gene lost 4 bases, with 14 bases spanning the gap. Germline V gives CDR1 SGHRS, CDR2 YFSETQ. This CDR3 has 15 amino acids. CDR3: CASSPEPQGTGELFF. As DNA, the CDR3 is TGCGCCAGCAGCCCTGAGCCTCAGGGCACCGGGGAGCTGTTTTTT. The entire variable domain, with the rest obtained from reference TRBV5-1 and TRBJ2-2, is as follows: KAGVTQTPRYLIKTRGQQVTLSCSPISGHRSVSWYQQTPGQGLQFLFEYFSETQRNKGNFPGRFSGRQFSNSRSEMNVSTLELGDSALYLCASSPEPQGTGELFFGEGSRLTVL.

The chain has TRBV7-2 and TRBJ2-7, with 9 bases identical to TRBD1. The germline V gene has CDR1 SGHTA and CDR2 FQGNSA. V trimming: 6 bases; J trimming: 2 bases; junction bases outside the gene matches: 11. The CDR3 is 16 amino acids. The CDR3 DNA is TGTGCCAGCAGGAGAGAATCTGGACAGGGGACCTACGAGCAGTACTTC. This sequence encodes CASRRESGQGTYEQYF.

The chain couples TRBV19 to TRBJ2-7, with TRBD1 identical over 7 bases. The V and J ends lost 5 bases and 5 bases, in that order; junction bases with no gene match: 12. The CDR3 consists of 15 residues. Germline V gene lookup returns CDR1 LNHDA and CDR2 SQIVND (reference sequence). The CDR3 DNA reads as TGTGCCAGTAGTGGATCGGGACAGCTACCCCACGAGCAGTACTTC. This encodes CASSGSGQLPHEQYF. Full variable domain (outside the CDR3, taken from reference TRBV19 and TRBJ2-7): DGGITQSPKYLFRKEGQNVTLSCEQNLNHDAMYWYRQDPGQGLRLIYYSQIVNDFQKGDIAEGYSVSREKKESFPLTVTSAQKNPTAFYLCASSGSGQLPHEQYFGPGTRLTVT.

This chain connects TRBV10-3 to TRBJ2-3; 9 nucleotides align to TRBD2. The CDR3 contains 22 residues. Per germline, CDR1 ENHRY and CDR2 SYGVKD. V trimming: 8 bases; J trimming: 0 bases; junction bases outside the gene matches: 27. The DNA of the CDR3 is TGTGCCATCTCCCGGGGGCCGCTCGCGGGGGGGTTTACAAATCCTAGCACAGATACGCAGTATTTT. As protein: CAISRGPLAGGFTNPSTDTQYF.